This T cell receptor (beta chain) is from a study of CD8+ T cells in alopecia areata. About the research overall: Treated patients were given 5 to 10 mg oral tofacitinib twice daily.

Reverse transcribed after extraction, RNA yielded cDNA as the sequencing template. Some clones are missing from TCRdb's copy, which holds only in-frame ones; the method was immunoSEQ multiplex PCR. The sample comprises hundreds of thousands of clones, about two thirds of which are singletons, and roughly 1.2% rests with the top ten. V was clipped by 3 bases and J by 6 bases, with 9 bases between them. The CDR3 covers 13 residues. The V gene's germline CDR1 is SGDLS and CDR2 YYNGEE. The sequence derives from a human donor with alopecia areata. The starting material was CD4+ T cells sorted from blood, obtained at week 0. This chain links TRBV9 with TRBJ2-2; D remains unclear. CDR3 residues: CASSEPGAGELFF. DNA of the CDR3: TGTGCCAGCAGCGAACCGGGCGCCGGGGAGCTGTTTTTT.